This TCR beta chain came from a study of blood T cell repertoires in COVID-19 (TCRdb year 2020). In terms of the full investigation: Samples covering the acute and convalescent phases of COVID-19 were provided by collaborators in the United States, Italy and Spain. The material from the prospective study consisted of cDNA or gDNA derived from T cells, B-cell-depleted T cells, or PBMCs. Samples were obtained from the ongoing ImmuneRACE study (first 160 participants) and from about 1,300 subjects provided by 6 global collaborators. Where available, HLA class I and class II types were obtained from metadata supplied by the sample provider rather than from assay-based typing. Subjects who had been exposed to COVID-19, were actively infected with it, or had recovered from it provided the deeply sampled blood TCRbeta repertoires that made up the dataset. The repertoires were made available in a free public database intended to serve as a resource for research on the immune response to SARS-CoV-2. A de-identified subject ID, COVID-19 status, age in years and sex were almost always included in the sample metadata. Overall study results and their limits: The quantity of clinical and demographic metadata differed by source and by participant and was supplied without curation.

TCRbeta CDR3 regions were amplified from genomic DNA by means of the immunoSEQ Assay, a bias-controlled multiplex PCR. For the original study's pipeline: Within the assay, amplification of reference gene primers was used to estimate how many nucleated cells each sample contained. Sequence reads were collapsed and filtered to measure the absolute abundance of every unique TCRbeta CDR3 rearrangement. For each sample, productive Simpson clonality was calculated by taking the square root of Simpson's diversity index across productive rearrangements. As stored in TCRdb, this immuneACCESS dataset retains in-frame rearrangements with V and J assigned. A fraction of the clones does not appear; measured against another copy, unresolved V genes explain less than half of the discrepancy, and the remainder lacks a known reason. That table is the source of V, J and clone size, and D and trimming were worked out from the DNA. The sample contains hundreds of thousands of clones, around 86% of them found a single time. The biggest ten clones account for 1.3% of the sample.

A distance of 15 bases separates the germline ends of V and J, which lose 6 bases and 0 bases respectively. From cysteine to phenylalanine, the CDR3 is 16 amino acids long. Only the CDR3 portion is preserved as DNA: 48 bases, with reading frame beginning at the first base. The germline V gene specifies SNHLY as CDR1 and FYNNEI as CDR2. Whole blood was collected in K2EDTA tubes by collaborating institutions according to the institutions' own protocols. Collaborator samples were shipped for TCRbeta analysis as frozen whole blood, isolated PBMCs, or DNA extracted from either sample type. About this clone: Its antigen is not yet known. No base qualities exist here, and no much larger clone lies one base off it.

Sequenced: peripheral blood. The rearranged segments are TRBV2 and TRBJ2-1, and perhaps TRBD2 as D gene, on 6 matching bases. The TCR comes from a man between 65 and 85 years old with acute or convalescent COVID-19. The sequence in DNA is TGTGCCAGCAGCTTGACTAGTACGGACTCCTACAATGAGCAGTTCTTC. It translates as CASSLTSTDSYNEQFF.